The rows below give T cell receptor beta chains drawn from one sample of a study of blood T cell repertoires in COVID-19. The table came from immunoSEQ multiplex PCR; TCRdb's copy has only in-frame clones and leaves some out. The sample includes about 150,000 clones, over 75% of them seen just once. The sample was peripheral blood. All receptors come from a woman aged 55 to 70 with active COVID-19. CDR3s include the opening cysteine and the closing phenylalanine or tryptophan. Fields, in order: V gene, D gene, J gene, clone size, CDR3 protein, CDR3 DNA. D genes are given only for firm matches. Rows give clone size only sometimes, using once, few, many, or a class for an expanded clone.

>TRBV7-8|TRBD1|TRBJ2-4|.
CASSLAGTANIQYF
TGTGCCAGCAGCTTAGCGGGGACAGCAAACATTCAGTACTTC
>TRBV10-1|TRBD2|TRBJ2-1|.
CASSEPLGGGNYNEQFF
TGCGCCAGCAGTGAGCCCCTGGGGGGAGGGAACTACAATGAGCAGTTCTTC
>TRBV7-9|.|TRBJ2-3|.
CASSYQGNVGDTQYF
TGTGCCAGCAGCTACCAGGGGAACGTCGGAGATACGCAGTATTTT
>TRBV6-6|TRBD1|TRBJ1-2|.
CASSYSSNRGGEGYTF
TGTGCCAGCAGTTACTCGAGCAACAGGGGAGGAGAGGGCTACACCTTC
>TRBV7-2|.|TRBJ2-6|.
CASTRGDGANVLTF
TGTGCCAGCACCCGGGGTGATGGGGCCAACGTCCTGACTTTC
>TRBV28|.|TRBJ1-5|.
CASRKHRVRSNQPQHF
TGTGCCAGCAGGAAACACAGGGTTAGGAGCAATCAGCCCCAGCATTTT
>TRBV2|.|TRBJ1-1|few
CASSVDRQNTEAFF
TGTGCCAGCAGTGTCGACAGGCAGAACACTGAAGCTTTCTTT
>TRBV4-3|.|TRBJ1-2|.
CASSQDRPGRNYGYTF
TGCGCCAGCAGCCAAGATCGGCCAGGTCGTAACTATGGCTACACCTTC
>TRBV7-6|TRBD1|TRBJ2-2|.
CASCLDRAATGELFF
TGTGCCAGCTGCCTTGACAGGGCGGCCACCGGGGAGCTGTTTTTT
>TRBV6-6|TRBD1|TRBJ2-5|.
CASSYSPRTGGETQYF
TGTGCCAGCAGTTACTCTCCTCGGACAGGGGGAGAGACCCAGTACTTC
>TRBV19|TRBD2|TRBJ2-1|.
CASSKASGGYNEQFF
TGTGCCAGTAGTAAGGCTAGCGGGGGCTACAATGAGCAGTTCTTC
>TRBV15|TRBD1|TRBJ1-4|.
CATGPGQGAATNEKLFF
TGTGCCACCGGACCCGGACAGGGGGCTGCAACTAATGAAAAACTGTTTTTT
>TRBV6-5|TRBD1|TRBJ2-7|.
CASRSRDRGPQYF
TGTGCCAGCAGATCCCGGGACAGGGGTCCTCAGTACTTC
>TRBV5-1|TRBD1|TRBJ1-6|.
CASSSGTGMTPLHF
TGCGCCAGCAGCTCCGGGACAGGGATGACACCCCTCCACTTT
>TRBV6-4|.|TRBJ2-1|once
CASSLFSSFGSDYNEQFF
TGTGCCAGCAGCCTTTTTAGCTCTTTCGGGAGTGACTACAATGAGCAGTTCTTC
>TRBV15|.|TRBJ2-5|.
CATSTYIAEQETQYF
TGTGCCACCAGCACTTATATAGCGGAACAAGAGACCCAGTACTTC
>TRBV19|TRBD1|TRBJ1-2|.
CASSPGQRSGGYTF
TGTGCCAGTAGTCCGGGACAGCGATCTGGGGGCTACACCTTC
>TRBV19|.|TRBJ1-6|few
CASSSYSSSYNSPLHF
TGTGCCAGTAGTAGCTACTCGAGCTCCTATAATTCACCCCTCCACTTT
>TRBV5-6|TRBD1|TRBJ2-7|.
CASSLGTARNEQYF
TGTGCCAGCAGCCTCGGGACAGCGAGAAACGAGCAGTACTTC
>TRBV15|.|TRBJ2-5|.
CATSIAQPGQETQYF
TGTGCCACCAGCATAGCGCAACCGGGCCAAGAGACCCAGTACTTC
>TRBV7-2|.|TRBJ2-7|.
CASTRDFIYEQYF
TGTGCCAGCACCCGGGACTTCATCTACGAGCAGTACTTC
>TRBV12-3/TRBV12-4|.|TRBJ1-3|.
CASSADTRNTIYF
TGTGCCAGCAGTGCGGACACCCGAAACACCATATATTTT
>TRBV28|.|TRBJ2-2|.
CASTPGQGTLAGEPGELFF
TGTGCCAGCACCCCGGGACAGGGGACACTAGCGGGAGAGCCCGGGGAGCTGTTTTTT
>TRBV5-1|.|TRBJ2-1|.
CASSLGTLNEQFF
TGCGCCAGCAGCTTGGGGACTCTCAATGAGCAGTTCTTC
>TRBV27|TRBD1|TRBJ2-7|.
CASSLGQGKFHEQYF
TGTGCCAGCAGTTTGGGACAGGGGAAGTTCCACGAGCAGTACTTC
>TRBV28|.|TRBJ1-1|.
CASNSGVGYTEAFF
TGTGCCAGCAATTCAGGGGTAGGGTACACTGAAGCTTTCTTT
>TRBV7-6|.|TRBJ2-3|.
CASSQSQVGTDTQYF
TGTGCCAGCAGCCAAAGCCAGGTTGGCACAGATACGCAGTATTTT
>TRBV7-3|.|TRBJ2-7|.
CASSPESGYEQYF
TGTGCCAGCAGCCCGGAGAGCGGGTACGAGCAGTACTTC